This T cell receptor beta chain is from a study of T cell responses to AZD1222 COVID-19 vaccine. As to this clone: Antigen specificity is unknown.

Germline CDR1 and CDR2: LNHDA and SQIVND (reference sequence). V lost 5 bases and J lost 0, with 13 bases in between. The CDR3 spans 15 residues. The assay was immunoSEQ multiplex PCR, and TCRdb's table has in-frame clones only and misses some. This repertoire shows roughly 200,000 clones, approximately 94% found once; its top ten account for 3.6%. General study findings and limits: Unmutated regions of variants are reportedly targeted by nearly half of spike-specific TCRs. Baseline seropositivity characterized only a handful of AZD1222 recipients. Clonal diversity was possibly underestimated; the donors were predominantly white British and more often female. Spike-specific TCR breadth and depth were elevated following two AZD1222 doses.

This chain links TRBV19 with TRBJ1-2, with D unresolved. The sequences come from peripheral blood, collected 28 days after the second dose of the MenACWY control vaccine. This receptor was taken from an adult who received the MenACWY meningococcal vaccine as a control. As DNA, the CDR3 is TGTGCCAGTAGTCACCCAGGCCGAGCTAACTATGGCTACACCTTC. Translating gives CASSHPGRANYGYTF.